This record covers a single T cell receptor beta chain. Generated by immunoSEQ multiplex PCR, the TCRdb table keeps only in-frame clones and is missing some. The table lists roughly 100,000 clones, roughly 80% of them singletons. This entry comes from a study of PD-L1 blockade in urothelial cancer. Study overall: Blood was evaluated 3 weeks (second dose) and 6 weeks after therapy began.

Described time point: peripheral blood 6 weeks after treatment start. V lost 2 bases and J lost 3, with 14 bases in between. Germline V gene lookup returns CDR1 SGHTS and CDR2 YDEGEE. This CDR3 region has 15 residues. Here the sequenced sample was PBMCs, taken around atezolizumab (anti-PD-L1) treatment. The V and J genes are TRBV5-8 and TRBJ1-2; D not resolved. This clonotype was obtained from a man aged 70-80 years with urothelial cancer. In nucleotides, the CDR3 is TGTGCCAGCAGCTTCTACAGTGTCCAGTACTATGGCTACACCTTC. Amino acid sequence: CASSFYSVQYYGYTF.